The 9 T cell receptor beta chains presented below share a single source sample, sequenced in a study of graft-versus-host responses after intestinal transplantation. Their antigens are not known. Clones were read by immunoSEQ multiplex PCR, and TCRdb kept only the in-frame ones, dropping some. Among approximately 63,000 clones listed, almost 95% were seen once. The material was unstimulated CD4+ T cells sorted from spleen or lymph node cells, obtained before transplant. The receptor set was obtained from a human donor who was the organ donor for an intestinal transplant.

The J gene is TRBJ1-1, the V gene TRBV6-1; D call uncertain. V was shortened by 1 base and J by 1 base, with 7 bases between the two germline ends. Per the germline V gene, CDR1 is MNHNS and CDR2 is SASEGT. The CDR3 is made up of 14 amino acids. The CDR3, as DNA: TGTGCCAGCAGTGAAGTGACGGCGAACACTGAAGCTTTCTTT. Amino acid sequence: CASSEVTANTEAFF.

The V call is TRBV7-2, the J call TRBJ1-1; D is perhaps TRBD1 (5 bases). The CDR3 contains 13 residues. Germline CDR1 SGHTA, CDR2 FQGNSA. Trimming took 5 bases from V and 11 from J, leaving 18 bases between them. In nucleotides, the CDR3 is TGTGCCAGCAGCAGATCAGGGTACGGGTTTGCTTTCTTT. The encoded protein is CASSRSGYGFAFF.

This chain links TRBV4-3 with TRBJ2-3, with D tentatively TRBD2 (6 bases). Germline CDR1 is LGHNA and CDR2 is YSLEER. Trimming shortened V by 2 bases and J by 9 bases, and 21 bases separated the two germline ends. This CDR3 spans 16 amino acids. This CDR3 is CASSQKGTPPPGTQYF. The CDR3 coding sequence is TGCGCCAGCAGCCAAAAAGGGACTCCTCCTCCCGGGACGCAGTATTTT.

On this clone itself: One end of the junction is discordant with germline, which a read error may explain. The rearrangement uses TRBV7-7 and TRBJ2-2, with unresolved D. Germline CDR1 and CDR2: SSHAT and FNYEAQ (reference sequence). This CDR3 is built from 14 residues. The CDR3 DNA reads TGTGCTAGCAGCTTAAAAGGATCGATCGGGGAGCTGTTTTTT. It translates to CASSLKGSIGELFF.

The chain joins TRBV5-1 to TRBJ2-5, with D uncertain. V lost 0 bases to trimming and J lost 5 bases, with 17 bases between them. CDR3 length: 16 residues. Germline V gives CDR1 SGHRS, CDR2 YFSETQ. The CDR3 loop is CASSLAIVAYGETQYF. In DNA form, the CDR3 reads TGCGCCAGCAGCTTGGCCATAGTGGCGTATGGGGAGACCCAGTACTTC.

The V gene is TRBV6-1, the J gene TRBJ1-5; 7 nucleotides align to TRBD1. This CDR3 has 16 amino acids. The germline CDR1 and CDR2 sequences are MNHNS and SASEGT. With V trimmed by 4 bases and J by 0 bases, 6 bases remained unmatched. The CDR3 sequence: CASSGPGQYSNQPQHF. Written as DNA, the CDR3 is TGTGCCAGCAGTGGTCCGGGACAGTATAGCAATCAGCCCCAGCATTTT.

This rearrangement joins TRBV20-1 to TRBJ1-4; tentative D call: TRBD1 (5 bases). Per the germline V gene, CDR1 is DFQATT and CDR2 is SNEGSKA (reference sequence). The CDR3 is made up of 11 amino acids. The V end was cut by 5 bases, the J end by 14 bases, with 15 bases between. CDR3 region: CSALREVSLFF. CDR3 nucleotide sequence: TGCAGTGCTCTCAGGGAGGTCTCCCTGTTTTTT.

V and J are TRBV6-1 and TRBJ2-7; maybe TRBD1 (6 bases). The CDR3 runs to 12 residues. The ends were cut back, 5 bases at V and 5 bases at J, with 10 bases in the middle. Germline V CDR1 and CDR2: MNHNS, SASEGT. The CDR3 loop is CASSNHRDEQYF. Written as DNA, the CDR3 is TGTGCCAGCAGTAACCACAGGGACGAGCAGTACTTC.

This chain uses TRBV5-1 with TRBJ2-3; 12 nucleotides align to TRBD2. The CDR3 runs 17 residues. CDR1 SGHRS and CDR2 YFSETQ come from the germline V gene. V trimming: 0 bases; J trimming: 5 bases; junction bases outside the gene matches: 7. CDR3 nucleotides: TGCGCCAGCAGCTTGGCCCCTAGCGGGGGGGCGAGAGATACGCAGTATTTT. Translating gives CASSLAPSGGARDTQYF.